This TCR beta chain was recovered during a study of CD8+ T cells in alopecia areata (dated by TCRdb to 2016 to 2018). About the full investigation: High-throughput TCRbeta sequencing was used to examine T cell clonal expansion in alopecia areata in both the C3H/HeJ mouse model and human patients. On the human side, TCRbeta sequencing was run on scalp tissue and on sorted CD4+ and CD8+ peripheral blood T cells from healthy controls and from alopecia areata patients with either patchy or totalis/universalis disease. Scalp clonality was compared among normal scalp (n=4), patchy alopecia areata scalp (n=8), and alopecia totalis/universalis scalp (n=8). immunoSEQ multiplex PCR using 35 Vbeta forward primers and 13 Jbeta reverse primers was used to amplify TCRbeta CDR3 regions. RNA came from the PAXgene miRNA kit for fixed scalp, the miRNeasy kit for PBMCs, and the RNeasy kit for mouse skin.

The V end gives up 6 bases and the J end 0 bases, leaving 12 bases in the junction not matched to a gene. The cysteine opens and the phenylalanine closes a CDR3 of 16 amino acids. CDR3 DNA only is kept here, 48 bases in frame from base 1. For CDR1 and CDR2, the germline V gene lists SQVTM and ANQGSEA. Overall results and qualifications from the work: Resident alphabeta T cells in normal human skin are also sequenced, complicating scalp TCR repertoire analysis, unlike mouse skin dominated by gammadelta T cells. Compared with normal scalp, lesional scalp had higher clonality and more expanded CD8+ clones, particularly in alopecia totalis/universalis, a pattern that suggests antigenic drive. TCR sequences shared between patients were less clear than in mice, possibly partly because of HLA diversity in the patient population.

Lesional scalp punch biopsies and peripheral blood were collected from alopecia areata patients. After PBMCs were isolated by density centrifugation and stained for CD3, CD4 and CD8, a FACSAria was used to sort CD4+ and CD8+ T cells. Alopecia areata patients who were not treated were recruited through a multicenter biomarker study. In several patients from the biomarker study, blood CD8+ T cells were sorted further into NKG2D-low and NKG2D-high fractions. The library was produced with the immunoSEQ multiplex PCR assay. RNA was extracted from all samples and reverse transcribed into cDNA, which served as template for TCR sequencing. First-strand cDNA was synthesized using SuperScript III with a 2:1 mix of oligo-dT and random hexamers. A synthetic immune receptor repertoire was used to gauge amplification bias, and whatever bias remained was removed computationally. For the original study's pipeline: Raw reads were preprocessed to remove errors, and CDR3 was defined according to IMGT conventions as the region from the conserved cysteine to phenylalanine. Clonality was calculated as 1 minus Shannon entropy normalized by log2 of the number of productive unique TCRs. CD4 or CD8 identity of scalp clones was inferred by cross-referencing scalp TCRbeta sequences with sorted blood CD4 and CD8 repertoires. Not all clones reach the TCRdb copy of this immuneACCESS table, which keeps in-frame sequences only. Checked studies attribute under half of the gap to unresolved V genes and leave the rest unexplained. V and J calls and clone size are given by that table; D and trimming were obtained from the DNA. This sample holds 100,000 to 150,000 clones; roughly 50% were observed only once. In total, the top ten clones hold about 10% of the sample.

About this clone itself: Its antigen specificity is not known. No base qualities exist here, and no much larger clone lies one base off it.

The sample comprised NKG2D-low CD8+ T cells sorted from blood. The cell subset or site label on this specimen signifies: sorted CD8+ NKG2D-low blood T cells. The sequence was obtained from a human donor with alopecia areata. The rearranged segments are TRBV29-1 and TRBJ2-3; 7 central bases correspond to TRBD1. The CDR3 has the sequence CSVAEQDRESTDTQYF. The nucleotides read TGCAGCGTCGCCGAACAAGACAGGGAGAGCACAGATACGCAGTATTTT.